The 32 T cell receptor beta chains reported below all come from one sample, sequenced in a study of T cells in localized non-small cell lung cancer. The repertoire was sequenced with immunoSEQ multiplex PCR; TCRdb's copy has only in-frame clones and lacks some. The sample lists tens of thousands of clones; around 86% were seen once. The sequencing here drew on PBMCs, taken before any cancer treatment. The source of these receptors is a man aged 35 to 69 with stage II lung adenocarcinoma.

This rearrangement joins TRBV19 to TRBJ2-3; a possible D gene is TRBD2 (6 bases). This CDR3 spans 13 amino acids. Germline lookup yields CDR1 LNHDA and CDR2 SQIVND (reference sequence). Trimming took 8 bases from V and 2 from J, leaving 11 bases between them. CDR3 DNA: TGTGCCAGTGGACGCGGGAACACAGATACGCAGTATTTT. This gives the protein CASGRGNTDTQYF.

V gene TRBV15 combines with J gene TRBJ1-5, with D perhaps matching TRBD1 (5 bases). CDR1 is LNHNV and CDR2 is YYDKDF in the germline V gene (reference sequence). The V and J ends lost 3 bases and 2 bases respectively, with 11 bases between them. The CDR3 is made up of 15 amino acids. The CDR3 loop reads CATSRGGGGNQPQHF. The CDR3 bases are TGTGCCACCAGCAGGGGGGGAGGCGGCAATCAGCCCCAGCATTTT.

This clone was detected once. The chain joins TRBV4-1 to TRBJ2-2; D possibly corresponds to TRBD1 (6 bases). Germline lookup yields CDR1 MGHRA and CDR2 YSYEKL. This CDR3 contains 17 residues. The V gene lost 3 bases and the J gene lost 0 bases, with 14 bases spanning the gap. Here the CDR3 DNA reads TGCGCCAGCAGCCACCTCCTCAGGGGCCCGAACACCGGGGAGCTGTTTTTT. It specifies CASSHLLRGPNTGELFF.

The chain joins TRBV19 to TRBJ1-1; the match to TRBD1 covers 8 bases. This CDR3 contains 13 residues. The V gene's germline CDR1 is LNHDA and CDR2 SQIVND (reference sequence). Unmatched junction bases numbered 5, after V lost 7 bases and J lost 4 bases. This CDR3 reads CASTSTGGTEAFF. CDR3 DNA sequence: TGTGCCAGTACGTCCACAGGGGGCACTGAAGCTTTCTTT.

This chain connects TRBV7-2 to TRBJ2-2; 7 bases are a match to TRBD2. CDR3 length: 16 residues. Germline lookup yields CDR1 SGHTA and CDR2 FQGNSA. Losses at the gene ends were 1 base for V and 1 base for J; bases not matched to a gene: 3. CDR3 amino acids: CASSLVGGENTGELFF. CDR3 bases: TGTGCCAGCAGCTTAGTTGGGGGGGAGAACACCGGGGAGCTGTTTTTT.

The rearrangement uses TRBV11-2 and TRBJ1-3; D is possibly TRBD1 (5 bases). CDR1 and CDR2 (germline): SGHAT, FQNNGV. The V end was cut by 1 base, the J end by 5 bases, with 12 bases between. CDR3 length: 15 residues. CDR3 protein: CASSLGGLSRNTIYF. In DNA, the CDR3 is TGTGCCAGCAGCTTAGGGGGACTTAGTAGAAACACCATATATTTT.

This sequence joins TRBV5-8 and TRBJ2-1; D may be TRBD1 (5 bases). V lost 2 bases to trimming and J lost 0 bases, with 9 bases between them. Germline V gene lookup returns CDR1 SGHTS and CDR2 YDEGEE. This CDR3 contains 15 residues. The CDR3 loop reads CASSLGQDSYNEQFF. In DNA form, the CDR3 reads TGTGCCAGCAGCTTAGGACAAGACTCCTACAATGAGCAGTTCTTC.

The chain carries TRBV5-1 and TRBJ1-2; 8 bases fit TRBD1. This CDR3 has 14 amino acids. The junction had 10 bases not matched to a gene; V was cut back by 6 bases and J by 6 bases. Germline CDR1 and CDR2: SGHRS and YFSETQ. CDR3 coding DNA: TGCGCCAGCAACGATCGACAGGGGATGAATGGCTACACCTTC. This gives the protein CASNDRQGMNGYTF.

This clone has a single count. The J gene is TRBJ1-1, the V gene TRBV6-1; D is unclear. The V gene lost 2 bases and the J gene lost 3 bases, with 16 bases spanning the gap. This CDR3 has 16 amino acids. CDR1 is MNHNS and CDR2 is SASEGT in the germline V gene. CDR3 DNA: TGTGCCAGCAGTGAATACCCAGTGGTGAGGGACACTGAAGCTTTCTTT. It translates to CASSEYPVVRDTEAFF.

The gene calls are TRBV5-1 and TRBJ2-2, with TRBD1 matching 9 bases. The CDR3 runs 14 residues. Germline trimming cut 5 bases from V and 6 bases from J; bases unmatched to any gene: 5. The V gene's germline CDR1 is SGHRS and CDR2 YFSETQ. This chain's CDR3 is CASRPGTGSGELFF. The CDR3, as DNA: TGCGCCAGCAGGCCCGGGACAGGGTCCGGGGAGCTGTTTTTT.

CDR3 protein: CAISESMGAGKNLYEQYV. CDR3 nucleotides: TGTGCCATCAGTGAGTCTATGGGGGCAGGGAAGAATCTGTACGAGCAGTACGTC. The chain links TRBV10-3 to TRBJ2-7, with D possibly TRBD1 on 6 matching bases. Germline assignment: CDR1 ENHRY and CDR2 SYGVKD. Between the trimmed V and J ends, which lost 0 bases and 4 bases, there was a span of 22 bases. The CDR3 spans 18 residues.

The genes are TRBV7-2 and TRBJ1-4, with D possibly being TRBD1 (5 bases). This CDR3 region has 19 residues. CDR1 and CDR2 (germline): SGHTA, FQGNSA. Deletions cut 5 bases from V and 0 bases from J, with 22 bases between. Written as DNA, the CDR3 is TGTGCCAGCAGCCCTAGTTTGCGAGGGGAACTAGCAACTAATGAAAAACTGTTTTTT. Encoded protein: CASSPSLRGELATNEKLFF.

The chain uses TRBV5-5 and TRBJ1-5, with D possibly matching TRBD1 (6 bases). Germline V gene data show CDR1 as SGHKS and CDR2 as YYEKEE (reference sequence). This CDR3 comprises 16 residues. V lost 0 bases, J lost 0 bases, and 10 bases lay in between. The CDR3 is CASSLGTAYSNQPQHF. DNA for the CDR3: TGTGCCAGCAGCTTGGGGACAGCTTATAGCAATCAGCCCCAGCATTTT.

This clone has only one observation. The V gene is TRBV2, the J gene TRBJ1-2; the D gene is possibly TRBD1 (5 bases). The CDR3 extends over 10 amino acids. V was cut by 6 bases and J by 8 bases, with 7 bases left in between. The V gene's germline CDR1 is SNHLY and CDR2 FYNNEI. CDR3 nucleotide sequence: TGTGCCAGCAGAGGGGTCGGCTACACCTTC. It encodes CASRGVGYTF.

This clone was detected once. The genes are TRBV19 and TRBJ1-1, with D perhaps matching TRBD1 (5 bases). There are 15 residues in the CDR3. Germline values: CDR1 LNHDA, CDR2 SQIVND (reference sequence). V was cut by 5 bases and J by 4 bases, with 17 bases left in between. CDR3 sequence reads: CASSPPGLRRTEAFF. The CDR3 DNA reads TGTGCCAGTAGTCCCCCGGGACTTCGACGCACTGAAGCTTTCTTT.

DNA of the CDR3: TGCGCCAGCAGCGAACCGAGCTCTGGAAACACCATATATTTT. Protein sequence: CASSEPSSGNTIYF. The chain combines TRBV10-2 with TRBJ1-3, with D uncertain. Trimming left V 6 bases short and J 0 bases short, with 9 bases between. This CDR3 is 14 amino acids long. CDR1 WSHSY and CDR2 SAAADI come from the germline V gene.

The chain couples TRBV9 to TRBJ2-7, with D perhaps matching TRBD1 (6 bases). The CDR3 covers 15 residues. CDR1 is SGDLS and CDR2 is YYNGEE in the germline V gene. Trimming shortened V by 0 bases and J by 5 bases, and 15 bases separated the two germline ends. The CDR3 loop reads CASSVGQGLVDEQYF. The CDR3, as DNA: TGTGCCAGCAGCGTAGGTCAGGGGTTGGTGGACGAGCAGTACTTC.

The V call is TRBV6-6, the J call TRBJ2-3; possible D gene TRBD2, 6 bases. Germline CDR1 MNHNY, CDR2 SVGAGI (reference sequence). There are 14 residues in the CDR3. The ends were cut back, 7 bases at V and 9 bases at J, with 20 bases in the middle. The CDR3 sequence: CASTTMTSDRTQYF. The CDR3 bases are TGTGCCAGCACTACAATGACTAGTGATCGCACGCAGTATTTT.

V and J are TRBV6-1 and TRBJ1-4, with D maybe TRBD1 (6 bases). Deletions cut 3 bases from V and 10 bases from J, with 18 bases between. Germline CDR1 reads MNHNS; CDR2 reads SASEGT. The CDR3 sequence is 15 residues long. Here the CDR3 reads CASSDLAGAYGKLFF. DNA of the CDR3: TGTGCCAGCAGTGATCTGGCAGGGGCTTATGGAAAACTGTTTTTT.

This chain links TRBV5-6 with TRBJ2-2; 7 nucleotides match TRBD2. V shed 4 bases, J shed 5 bases, and the junction held 2 bases outside the gene matches. From germline, CDR1 is SGHDT and CDR2 YYEEEE. The CDR3 loop spans 13 amino acids. As DNA, the CDR3 is TGTGCCAGCAGCCTGGGGGGGACCGGGGAGCTGTTTTTT. Encoded protein: CASSLGGTGELFF. The full variable domain, rest sourced from reference TRBV5-6 and TRBJ2-2, is DAGVTQSPTHLIKTRGQQVTLRCSPKSGHDTVSWYQQALGQGPQFIFQYYEEEERQRGNFPDRFSGHQFPNYSSELNVNALLLGDSALYLCASSLGGTGELFFGEGSRLTVL.

This chain links TRBV19 with TRBJ1-1, with D perhaps matching TRBD1 (5 bases). With 3 bases removed from V and 3 bases from J, the gap between germline ends came to 11 bases. CDR1 is LNHDA and CDR2 is SQIVND in the germline V gene (reference sequence). The CDR3 loop spans 14 amino acids. The chain's CDR3 is CASSMGHGDTEAFF. The CDR3 DNA reads TGTGCCAGTAGTATGGGGCACGGGGACACTGAAGCTTTCTTT.

The rearrangement joins TRBV2 to TRBJ2-3, with unresolved D. Between the trimmed V and J ends, which lost 6 bases and 4 bases, there was a span of 8 bases. The germline gives CDR1 SNHLY, CDR2 FYNNEI. This CDR3 is 12 amino acids long. CDR3 region: CASRSYADTQYF. Written as DNA, the CDR3 is TGTGCCAGCAGATCGTACGCAGATACGCAGTATTTT.

The chain recombines TRBV13 with TRBJ2-2, with 7 nucleotides matching TRBD1. CDR1 and CDR2 (germline): PRHDT, FYEKMQ (reference sequence). The CDR3 sequence is 15 residues long. The V gene end was trimmed by 4 bases and the J gene end by 0 bases; junction bases not matched to a gene: 2. CDR3 sequence (DNA): TGTGCCAGCAGCTACGGGACAGCGAACACCGGGGAGCTGTTTTTT. Protein product: CASSYGTANTGELFF.

The rearrangement links TRBV18 to TRBJ1-6; the match to TRBD1 covers 7 bases. V shed 3 bases, J shed 6 bases, and the junction held 5 bases outside the gene matches. The CDR3 length is 15 residues. Germline CDR1 KGHSH, CDR2 LQKENI. CDR3 sequence (DNA): TGTGCCAGCTCACCGGCCGGGACAGTTAATTCACCCCTCCACTTT. The encoded protein is CASSPAGTVNSPLHF.

This clone was counted a few times. For the CDR3, the DNA is TGTGCCAGCTCGACAGGGCGCACAGATACGCAGTATTTT. Amino acid sequence: CASSTGRTDTQYF. This chain joins TRBV2 and TRBJ2-3; the match to TRBD1 covers 7 bases. V shed 8 bases and J 1 base; nucleotides not matched to a gene: 3. Germline V gene sequence: CDR1 SNHLY, CDR2 FYNNEI. The CDR3 runs 13 residues.

A few counts support this clone. The V gene is TRBV4-1, the J gene TRBJ1-1, with D unresolved. Germline CDR1 and CDR2: MGHRA and YSYEKL. The CDR3 is 14 amino acids. V lost 4 bases, J lost 1 base, and 10 bases lay in between. The CDR3 loop reads CASSLGPTNTEAFF. CDR3 sequence (DNA): TGCGCCAGCAGCCTTGGACCTACGAACACTGAAGCTTTCTTT.

The chain employs TRBV9 and TRBJ2-6, with 7 nucleotides matching TRBD2. CDR1 is SGDLS and CDR2 is YYNGEE in the germline V gene. This CDR3 is 20 amino acids long. Trimming took 4 bases from V and 0 from J; bases not matched to a gene: 16. The CDR3 sequence: CASSSPGGRSAVSGANVLTF. In nucleotides, the CDR3 is TGTGCCAGCAGCTCCCCCGGGGGGAGGTCCGCAGTCTCTGGGGCCAACGTCCTGACTTTC.

J is TRBJ1-2 and V is TRBV15; D is unresolved. The V gene's germline CDR1 is LNHNV and CDR2 YYDKDF (reference sequence). Trimming removed 3 bases at V and 1 base at J, with 12 bases between. This CDR3 is built from 15 residues. CDR3 bases: TGTGCCACCAGCAGGATGGCGGCTCGTAACTATGGCTACACCTTC. Protein product: CATSRMAARNYGYTF. The full variable domain, with the rest looked up from reference TRBV15 and TRBJ1-2, is DAMVIQNPRYQVTQFGKPVTLSCSQTLNHNVMYWYQQKSSQAPKLLFHYYDKDFNNEADTPDNFQSRRPNTSFCFLDIRSPGLGDTAMYLCATSRMAARNYGYTFGSGTRLTVV.

The genes are TRBV4-1 and TRBJ2-5, with D possibly TRBD2 on 5 matching bases. Germline V gene sequence: CDR1 MGHRA, CDR2 YSYEKL. The ends were cut back, 4 bases at V and 1 base at J, with 13 bases in the middle. CDR3 length: 15 amino acids. The CDR3 nucleotides read TGCGCCAGCAGCCTCGTAGCGACTGCCCAAGAGACCCAGTACTTC. Its protein is CASSLVATAQETQYF.

The rearrangement uses TRBV11-3 and TRBJ2-1, with D unresolved. Trimming took 1 base from V and 4 from J, leaving 5 bases between them. Germline V gives CDR1 SGHNT, CDR2 YENEEA. The CDR3 sequence is 13 residues long. The CDR3 sequence is CASSLGPYNEQFF. The CDR3 DNA follows: TGTGCCAGCAGCTTAGGGCCTTACAATGAGCAGTTCTTC.

The gene calls are TRBV5-4 and TRBJ2-2, with 7 positions matching TRBD1. The CDR3 spans 17 residues. The germline V gene has CDR1 SGHNT and CDR2 YYREEE (reference sequence). V lost 1 base and J lost 6; bases outside the gene matches: 12. The CDR3 nucleotides read TGTGCCAGCAGCTTGAAAAGGCAGGGCAGGGGGTCCGGGGAGCTGTTTTTT. Protein product: CASSLKRQGRGSGELFF.

This chain uses TRBV19 with TRBJ1-5, with D possibly being TRBD1 (6 bases). V dropped 3 bases and J dropped 5 bases, with 23 bases sitting between them. CDR3 length: 18 amino acids. Germline V lookup: CDR1 LNHDA, CDR2 SQIVND (reference sequence). DNA of the CDR3: TGTGCCAGTAGTATCGGTACAGGGAATTTGGACATCCATCAGCCCCAGCATTTT. Protein product: CASSIGTGNLDIHQPQHF.